In this sample, the clone carrying this T cell receptor (beta chain) turned up once. Generated by immunoSEQ multiplex PCR, the TCRdb table keeps only in-frame clones and is missing some. The top ten hold around 13% of the sample, which has a few hundred thousand clones, roughly 72% seen once. This sample stems from a study of shared clonotypes between healthy human individuals. What was sequenced was PBMCs. The sequence was collected from a woman aged 40 to 50 in good health. Some clones in this sample may be carry-over from other donors' samples.

CDR3: CASSHYRGRQPQHF. Here the CDR3 DNA reads TGTGCCAGCAGTCACTACAGGGGGAGGCAGCCCCAGCATTTT. This chain connects TRBV27 to TRBJ1-5, with TRBD1 matching 8 bases. CDR1 and CDR2 (germline): MNHEY, SMNVEV (reference sequence). The CDR3 length is 14 residues. V shed 5 bases, J shed 7 bases, and the junction held 7 bases outside the gene matches.